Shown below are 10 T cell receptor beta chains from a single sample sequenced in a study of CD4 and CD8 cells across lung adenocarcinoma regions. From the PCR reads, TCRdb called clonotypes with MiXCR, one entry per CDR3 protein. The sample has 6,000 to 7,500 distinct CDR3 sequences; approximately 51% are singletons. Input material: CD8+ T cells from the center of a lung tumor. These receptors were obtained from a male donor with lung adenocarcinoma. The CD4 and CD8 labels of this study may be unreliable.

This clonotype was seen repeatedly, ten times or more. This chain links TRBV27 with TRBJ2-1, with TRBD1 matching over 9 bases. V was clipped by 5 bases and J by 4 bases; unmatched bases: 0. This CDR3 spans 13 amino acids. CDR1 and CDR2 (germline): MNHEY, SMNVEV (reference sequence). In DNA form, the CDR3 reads TGTGCCAGCAGTGACAGGGGGTACAATGAGCAGTTCTTC. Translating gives CASSDRGYNEQFF.

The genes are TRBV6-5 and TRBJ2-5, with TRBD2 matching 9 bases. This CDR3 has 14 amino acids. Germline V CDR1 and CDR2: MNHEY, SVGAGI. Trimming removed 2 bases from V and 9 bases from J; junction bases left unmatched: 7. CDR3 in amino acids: CASSYGGSGRPQYF. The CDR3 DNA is TGTGCCAGCAGTTACGGTGGTAGCGGGAGACCCCAGTACTTC.

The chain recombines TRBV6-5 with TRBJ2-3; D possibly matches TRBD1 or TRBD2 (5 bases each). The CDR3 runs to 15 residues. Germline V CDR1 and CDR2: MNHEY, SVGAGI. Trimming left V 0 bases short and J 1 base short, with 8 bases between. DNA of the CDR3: TGTGCCAGCAGTTACTCGGGGACGGGCACAGATACGCAGTATTTT. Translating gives CASSYSGTGTDTQYF.

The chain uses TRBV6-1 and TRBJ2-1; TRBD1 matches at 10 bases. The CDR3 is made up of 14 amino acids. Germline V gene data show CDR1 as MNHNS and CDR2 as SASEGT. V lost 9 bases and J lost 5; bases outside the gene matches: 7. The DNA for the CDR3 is TGTGCCAGTTTCGGGACAGGGGAACACAATGAGCAGTTCTTC. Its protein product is CASFGTGEHNEQFF.

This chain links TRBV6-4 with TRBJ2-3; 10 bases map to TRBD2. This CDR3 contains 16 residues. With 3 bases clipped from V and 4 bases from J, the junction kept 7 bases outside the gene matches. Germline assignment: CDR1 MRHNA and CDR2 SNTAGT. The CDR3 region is CASSDTASGSADTQYF. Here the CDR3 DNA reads TGTGCCAGCAGTGATACGGCTAGCGGGAGCGCAGATACGCAGTATTTT.

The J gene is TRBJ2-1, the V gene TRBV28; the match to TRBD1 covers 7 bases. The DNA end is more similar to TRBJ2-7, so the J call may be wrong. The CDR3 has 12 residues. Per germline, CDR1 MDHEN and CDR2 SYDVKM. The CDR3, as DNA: TGTGCCAGCAGTCAACAGGGGTACGAGCAGTACTTC. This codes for CASSQQGYEQYF.

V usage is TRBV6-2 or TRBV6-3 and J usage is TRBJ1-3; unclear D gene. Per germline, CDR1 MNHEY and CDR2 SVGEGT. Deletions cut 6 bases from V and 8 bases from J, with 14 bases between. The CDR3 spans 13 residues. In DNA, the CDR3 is TGTGCCAGCAGACGACGTGATAGATACACCATATATTTT. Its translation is CASRRRDRYTIYF.

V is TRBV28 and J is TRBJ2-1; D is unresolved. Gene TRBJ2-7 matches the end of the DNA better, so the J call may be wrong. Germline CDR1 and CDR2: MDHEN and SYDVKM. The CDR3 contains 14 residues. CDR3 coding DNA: TGTGCCAGCAGTTTACCCCAACCCCCCTCGAGGCAGTACTTC. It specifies CASSLPQPPSRQYF.

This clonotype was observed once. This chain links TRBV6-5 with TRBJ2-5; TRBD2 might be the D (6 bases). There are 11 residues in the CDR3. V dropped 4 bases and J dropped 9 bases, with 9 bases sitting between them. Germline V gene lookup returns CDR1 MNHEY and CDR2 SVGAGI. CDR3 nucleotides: TGTGCCAGCAGTTTATGGGGGGCCCAGTACTTC. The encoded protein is CASSLWGAQYF.

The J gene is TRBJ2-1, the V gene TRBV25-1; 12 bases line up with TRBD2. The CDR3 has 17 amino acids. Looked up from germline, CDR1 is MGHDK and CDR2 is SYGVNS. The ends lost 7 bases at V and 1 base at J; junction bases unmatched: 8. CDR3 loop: CASTLAGGHFSYNEQFF. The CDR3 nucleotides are TGTGCCAGCACACTAGCGGGAGGACACTTTTCCTACAATGAGCAGTTCTTC.